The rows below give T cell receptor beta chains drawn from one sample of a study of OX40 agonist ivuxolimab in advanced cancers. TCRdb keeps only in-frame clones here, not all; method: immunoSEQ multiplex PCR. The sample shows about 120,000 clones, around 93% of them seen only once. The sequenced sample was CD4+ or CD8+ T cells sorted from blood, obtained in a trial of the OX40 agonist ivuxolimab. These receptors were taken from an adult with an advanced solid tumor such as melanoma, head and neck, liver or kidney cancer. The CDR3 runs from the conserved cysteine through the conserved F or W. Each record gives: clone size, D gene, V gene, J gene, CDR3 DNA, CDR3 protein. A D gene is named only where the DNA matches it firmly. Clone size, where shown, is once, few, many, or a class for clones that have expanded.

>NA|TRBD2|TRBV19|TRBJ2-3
TGTGCCAGTAGCCACCGACTAGCGGGAAGACCTAGCACAGATACGCAGTATTTT
CASSHRLAGRPSTDTQYF
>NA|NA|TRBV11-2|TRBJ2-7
TGTGCCAGCAGCTTAGTAGATCAGGCGGGCTACGAGCAGTACTTC
CASSLVDQAGYEQYF
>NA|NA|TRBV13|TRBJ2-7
TGTGCCAGCAGCTTAAAGTACCTGGGGCCAAGGTCCTACGAGCAGTACTTC
CASSLKYLGPRSYEQYF
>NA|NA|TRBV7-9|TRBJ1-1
TGTGCCAGCAGCTTAGGAGGAGGGATGGCTTTCTTT
CASSLGGGMAFF
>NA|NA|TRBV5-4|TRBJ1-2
TGTGCCAGCAGCTTGGAGAATTTGAGGGGAGACGGCTACACCTTC
CASSLENLRGDGYTF
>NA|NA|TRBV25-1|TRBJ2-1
TGTGCCAGCAGTGAACTACTCATGTCGGCTGAGCAGTTCTTC
CASSELLMSAEQFF
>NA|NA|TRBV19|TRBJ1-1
TGTGCCAGTAAAAATACAGGAAACACTGAAGCTTTCTTT
CASKNTGNTEAFF
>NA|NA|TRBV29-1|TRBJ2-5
TGCAGCGTTCCTGGCGGGGCAGGGTCCCAAGAGACCCAGTACTTC
CSVPGGAGSQETQYF
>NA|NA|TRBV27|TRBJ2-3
TGTGCCAGCAGTACCCGCTTAGAAAGCACAGATACGCAGTATTTT
CASSTRLESTDTQYF
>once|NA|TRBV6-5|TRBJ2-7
TGTGCCAGCAGTTACTCAATGACTGATCCCTACGAGCAGTACTTC
CASSYSMTDPYEQYF
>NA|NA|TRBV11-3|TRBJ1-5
TGTGCCAGCAGCTTATCTACAGGGAGAAGCAATCAGCCCCAGCATTTT
CASSLSTGRSNQPQHF
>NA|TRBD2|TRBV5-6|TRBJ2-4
TGTGCCAGCAGCATTAATGGGGGGGTTAGAGGCAAAAACATTCAGTACTTC
CASSINGGVRGKNIQYF
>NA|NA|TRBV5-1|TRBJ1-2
TGCGCCAGCACCCCATCGGCGGGGGACTATGGCTACACCTTC
CASTPSAGDYGYTF
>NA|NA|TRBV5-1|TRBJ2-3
TGCGCCAGCAGCCGACTAGGGACAGATACGCAGTATTTT
CASSRLGTDTQYF
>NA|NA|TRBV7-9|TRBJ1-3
TGTGCCAGCTCCCTACTCGGGGAGATCTCTGGAAACACCATATATTTT
CASSLLGEISGNTIYF
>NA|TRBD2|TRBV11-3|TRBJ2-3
TGTGCCAGCAGCTCGACTAGCGGGGGGTTCACAGATACGCAGTATTTT
CASSSTSGGFTDTQYF
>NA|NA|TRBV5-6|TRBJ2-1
TGTGCCAGCACCCCCCAAGGACCGCACTCCTACAATGAGCAGTTCTTC
CASTPQGPHSYNEQFF
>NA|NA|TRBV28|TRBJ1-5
TGTGCCAGCAGTCCCACAGCAGCTGGCAATCAGCCCCAGCATTTT
CASSPTAAGNQPQHF
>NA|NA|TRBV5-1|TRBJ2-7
TGCGCCAGCAGCGGGGGACTGTCCTCCTACGAGCAGTACTTC
CASSGGLSSYEQYF
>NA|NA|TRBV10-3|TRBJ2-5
TGTGCCATCTCACGGTCGGGGCAATCACAGCAAGAGACCCAGTACTTC
CAISRSGQSQQETQYF
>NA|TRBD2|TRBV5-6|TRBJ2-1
TGTGCCAGCAGCCATAGCGGGAGGCGCTACAATGAGCAGTTCTTC
CASSHSGRRYNEQFF
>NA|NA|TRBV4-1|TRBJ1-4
TGCGCCAGCAGCCAAGTATTATCTAATGAAAAACTGTTTTTT
CASSQVLSNEKLFF
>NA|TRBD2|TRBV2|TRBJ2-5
TGTGCCAGCAGTGATATTAGCGGGAGAGAGACCCAGTACTTC
CASSDISGRETQYF
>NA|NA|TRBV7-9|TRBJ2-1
TGTGCCAGCAGCCCCCATCCGACAGGCTCCTACAATGAGCAGTTCTTC
CASSPHPTGSYNEQFF
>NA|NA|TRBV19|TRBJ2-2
TGTGCCAGCACTTTGGGCGGGGCCGGGGAGCTGTTTTTT
CASTLGGAGELFF
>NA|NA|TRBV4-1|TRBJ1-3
TGCGCCAGCAGCCAAGTACCGCGAAACACCATATATTTT
CASSQVPRNTIYF
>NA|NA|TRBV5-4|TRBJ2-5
TGTGCCAGCAGCCGCCGGTTCCAAGAGACCCAGTACTTC
CASSRRFQETQYF
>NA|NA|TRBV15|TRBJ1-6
TGTGCCGCCAGCCGCCCGGGATCGGGCAATTCACCCCTCCACTTT
CAASRPGSGNSPLHF
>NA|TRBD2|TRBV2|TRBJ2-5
TGTGCCAGCAGTGCTAGCGGGGAGACCCAGTACTTC
CASSASGETQYF
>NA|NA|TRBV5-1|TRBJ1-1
TGCGCCAGCAGCTTGGTGTCCCCGGGGCAGGGTTGGGAGACTGAAGCTTTCTTT
CASSLVSPGQGWETEAFF
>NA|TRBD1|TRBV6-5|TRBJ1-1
TGTGCCAGCAGTGCTGGGGGACAGCCTACTGAAGCTTTCTTT
CASSAGGQPTEAFF
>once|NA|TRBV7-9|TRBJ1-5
TGTGCCAGCAGCTCTAGGGATAGCAATCAGCCCCAGCATTTT
CASSSRDSNQPQHF
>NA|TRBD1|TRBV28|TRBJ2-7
TGTGCCAGCAATCCCGGGACAGCCCGAGCCTACGAGCAGTACTTC
CASNPGTARAYEQYF